These 12 T cell receptor beta chains were sequenced from one sample in a study of T cell clones after liver transplantation. Data came from immunoSEQ multiplex PCR; TCRdb stores just in-frame clones and leaves some out. The table has tens of thousands of clones, nearly 85% seen once. The specimen comprised CD4+ T cells from blood, sampled approximately 45 months after liver transplant. These TCRs come from a human patient who received a liver transplant. Some T cells may be provided by the graft donor.

Regarding this clone: This sample includes further DNA sequences coding for the same CDR3. The J gene is TRBJ2-5, the V gene TRBV5-1, with a tentative D call TRBD2 (7 bases). Trimming cost V 2 bases and J 5 bases, with 13 bases left between them. Looked up from germline, CDR1 is SGHRS and CDR2 is YFSETQ. The CDR3 has 14 residues. CDR3 nucleotide sequence: TGCGCCAGCAGCTTCGGGGGGCCCGGGGAGACCCAGTACTTC. Translating it yields CASSFGGPGETQYF.

The chain has TRBV5-1 and TRBJ2-5; 8 positions agree with TRBD1. Per the germline V gene, CDR1 is SGHRS and CDR2 is YFSETQ. With 4 bases clipped from V and 1 base from J, the junction kept 3 bases outside the gene matches. The CDR3 runs to 14 residues. The CDR3 nucleotides are TGCGCCAGCAGCGGGACAGGCGGCCAAGAGACCCAGTACTTC. Its protein product is CASSGTGGQETQYF.

The chain has TRBV11-2 and TRBJ2-2, with 8 bases matching TRBD2. Germline V CDR1 and CDR2: SGHAT, FQNNGV. The CDR3 is 15 residues long. Trimming at V came to 1 base and at J to 5 bases, leaving 3 bases not matched to a gene. The CDR3 coding sequence is TGTGCCAGCAGCTTAGGGGTAGCGGGAACCGGGGAGCTGTTTTTT. Its protein product is CASSLGVAGTGELFF.

The chain carries TRBV28 and TRBJ1-5; 7 nucleotides agree with TRBD1. V lost 4 bases to trimming and J lost 5 bases; unmatched junction nucleotides: 8. This CDR3 region has 15 residues. Germline CDR1 reads MDHEN; CDR2 reads SYDVKM. The CDR3 region has the DNA TGTGCCAGCAGTTCACAGGGGACGGCCTATCAGCCCCAGCATTTT. Translating it yields CASSSQGTAYQPQHF.

J is TRBJ2-7 and V is TRBV2, with 7 bases that match TRBD1. The trim removed 6 bases at V and 0 bases at J, leaving 5 bases unmatched. This CDR3 comprises 14 residues. Germline V CDR1 and CDR2: SNHLY, FYNNEI. This chain's CDR3 is CASRDRAPSYEQYF. CDR3 DNA: TGTGCCAGCAGAGACAGGGCGCCCTCCTACGAGCAGTACTTC.

Only a few counts were recorded for this clone. The chain links TRBV6-5 to TRBJ1-1; TRBD1 is a possible D gene (5 bases). CDR3 size: 15 residues. Germline loops: CDR1 MNHEY, CDR2 SVGAGI. Deletions cut 4 bases from V and 4 bases from J, with 16 bases between. CDR3 amino acids: CASSWGQAGRTEAFF. CDR3 nucleotide sequence: TGTGCCAGCAGTTGGGGTCAGGCAGGGCGCACTGAAGCTTTCTTT.

The chain carries TRBV2 and TRBJ2-3; D is ambiguous. The CDR3 is made up of 12 amino acids. Germline CDR1 is SNHLY and CDR2 is FYNNEI. V lost 4 bases, J lost 5 bases, and 7 bases lay in between. Here the CDR3 reads CASSADQDTQYF. CDR3 sequence (DNA): TGTGCCAGCAGTGCGGACCAAGATACGCAGTATTTT.

The V and J genes are TRBV2 and TRBJ1-2; the D gene is possibly TRBD1 (6 bases). Trimming took 2 bases from V and 8 from J, leaving 21 bases between them. CDR1 is SNHLY and CDR2 is FYNNEI in the germline V gene. The CDR3 consists of 16 residues. CDR3 DNA sequence: TGTGCCAGCAGTGAAAGGGGGGGCAGGGGACCGAAAGGCTACACCTTC. Amino acids: CASSERGGRGPKGYTF.

This clone has more than one count but fewer than ten. J is TRBJ2-5 and V is TRBV28, with 7 bases fitting TRBD1. With V trimmed by 5 bases and J by 2 bases, 8 bases remained unmatched. Germline V gene sequence: CDR1 MDHEN, CDR2 SYDVKM. There are 15 residues in the CDR3. The CDR3 loop reads CASSPTGTVQETQYF. The CDR3 DNA sequence: TGTGCCAGCAGTCCTACAGGGACAGTGCAAGAGACCCAGTACTTC.

The chain employs TRBV5-1 and TRBJ2-3, with 7 bases that match TRBD2. The CDR3 totals 17 residues. CDR1 is SGHRS, CDR2 YFSETQ, per germline. The junction had 15 bases not matched to a gene; V was cut back by 3 bases and J by 5 bases. The chain's CDR3 is CASSSSFGGGPIDTQYF. The CDR3 DNA reads TGCGCCAGCAGCTCGAGCTTCGGGGGAGGGCCAATAGATACGCAGTATTTT.

V gene TRBV7-6 combines with J gene TRBJ1-1; D is possibly TRBD1 (6 bases). Per the germline V gene, CDR1 is SGHVS and CDR2 is FNYEAQ. With 2 bases removed from V and 4 bases from J, the gap between germline ends came to 11 bases. The CDR3 has 14 amino acids. The CDR3 sequence is CASSLKGGGTEAFF. The CDR3 DNA follows: TGTGCCAGCAGCTTAAAAGGAGGGGGCACTGAAGCTTTCTTT.

The chain couples TRBV28 to TRBJ2-3; tentative D call: TRBD2 (5 bases). The germline V gene has CDR1 MDHEN and CDR2 SYDVKM. The CDR3 has 13 residues. V lost 4 bases, J lost 5 bases, and 10 bases lay in between. DNA of the CDR3: TGTGCCAGCAGTTGGGTTAGCGTAGATACGCAGTATTTT. This gives the protein CASSWVSVDTQYF. The complete variable domain, with remaining parts taken from reference TRBV28 and TRBJ2-3, reads DVKVTQSSRYLVKRTGEKVFLECVQDMDHENMFWYRQDPGLGLRLIYFSYDVKMKEKGDIPEGYSVSREKKERFSLILESASTNQTSMYLCASSWVSVDTQYFGPGTRLTVL.